These 17 T cell receptor beta chains came from one sample sequenced in a study of response to subunit inactivated influenza vaccine. TCRdb redid the calling of the RT-PCR reads with MiXCR, one entry per CDR3 protein. The sample shows 700,000 to 900,000 distinct CDR3 sequences, around 20% of them seen only once. This sample comprised PBMCs from blood, obtained roughly 5 days after vaccination. These receptors all stem from a man aged 45-60 years who received an inactivated influenza vaccine.

This clonotype was observed a handful of times. The rearrangement links TRBV7-9 to TRBJ2-1, with D maybe TRBD2 (5 bases). The CDR3 is made up of 16 amino acids. Trimming removed 5 bases at V and 2 bases at J, with 16 bases between. Germline values: CDR1 SEHNR, CDR2 FQNEAQ (reference sequence). CDR3 nucleotide sequence: TGTGCCAGCAGCCCCCTTTTTGAGCGGCCCTACAATGAGCAGTTCTTC. It codes for CASSPLFERPYNEQFF.

The chain joins TRBV7-6 to TRBJ2-3; tentatively, D is TRBD1 (6 bases). The CDR3 loop spans 17 amino acids. Trimming left V 5 bases short and J 0 bases short, with 18 bases between. Germline V lookup: CDR1 SGHVS, CDR2 FNYEAQ. The DNA for the CDR3 is TGTGCCAGCAGCCGAGGGGGATTTGCGGAGAGCACAGATACGCAGTATTTT. Protein product: CASSRGGFAESTDTQYF.

This rearrangement joins TRBV9 to TRBJ2-3; tentatively, D is TRBD1 or TRBD2 (6 bases each). The ends were cut back, 3 bases at V and 1 base at J, with 15 bases in the middle. The CDR3 extends over 16 amino acids. Germline V gene sequence: CDR1 SGDLS, CDR2 YYNGEE. CDR3 sequence: CASSGGDTVGTDTQYF. The CDR3 DNA sequence: TGTGCCAGCAGCGGGGGGGACACTGTGGGCACAGATACGCAGTATTTT. Combining the CDR3 with reference TRBV9 and TRBJ2-3 gives the whole variable domain DSGVTQTPKHLITATGQRVTLRCSPRSGDLSVYWYQQSLDQGLQFLIQYYNGEERAKGNILERFSAQQFPDLHSELNLSSLELGDSALYFCASSGGDTVGTDTQYFGPGTRLTVL.

This clonotype has only one observation. The chain has TRBV6-2 or TRBV6-3 and TRBJ2-1, with D tentatively TRBD1 (6 bases). The V gene lost 0 bases and the J gene lost 4 bases, with 10 bases spanning the gap. Germline assignment: CDR1 MNHEY and CDR2 SVGEGT. The CDR3 extends over 15 amino acids. DNA of the CDR3: TGTGCCAGCAGTTACTCGGACAGTTTTTACAATGAGCAGTTCTTC. Translation gives CASSYSDSFYNEQFF.

Only a few counts were recorded for this clonotype. V and J are TRBV20-1 and TRBJ2-1, with TRBD2 identical over 9 bases. The CDR3 extends over 13 amino acids. The germline gives CDR1 DFQATT, CDR2 SNEGSKA (reference sequence). CDR3 sequence: CICAGGPFNEQFF. The CDR3, as DNA: TGCATTTGCGCGGGGGGGCCATTCAATGAGCAGTTCTTC.

This clonotype has only a few counts. The V and J genes are TRBV29-1 and TRBJ2-4; D gene unclear. Germline V gene sequence: CDR1 SQVTM, CDR2 ANQGSEA. This CDR3 is 15 amino acids long. Trimming shortened V by 7 bases and J by 3 bases, and 19 bases separated the two germline ends. CDR3 bases: TGCAGCGCTGCGGCCGGCACTTTGGGCAAAAACATTCAGTACTTC. It is translated as CSAAAGTLGKNIQYF.

This clonotype was seen a few times. The chain has TRBV6-2 or TRBV6-3 and TRBJ2-1, with 12 bases identical to TRBD2. V dropped 4 bases and J dropped 8; count of bases not matched to a gene: 0. Germline V gene lookup returns CDR1 MNHEY and CDR2 SVGEGT. The CDR3 runs to 13 residues. The CDR3 DNA sequence: TGTGCCAGCAGTTCTAGCGGGAGGGATGAGCAGTTCTTC. Translation: CASSSSGRDEQFF.

The gene calls are TRBV20-1 and TRBJ1-1, with D perhaps TRBD1 (6 bases). Trimming pared 6 bases from V and 2 bases from J, leaving 16 bases between. There are 14 residues in the CDR3. Germline V gene sequence: CDR1 DFQATT, CDR2 SNEGSKA (reference sequence). This CDR3 reads CSAHKMGANTEAFF. In DNA, the CDR3 is TGCAGTGCCCATAAGATGGGGGCTAACACTGAAGCTTTCTTT.

The V call is TRBV29-1, the J call TRBJ2-3; no firm D call. Germline V gene sequence: CDR1 SQVTM, CDR2 ANQGSEA. V was pared by 5 bases and J by 4 bases, with 10 bases between. This CDR3 region has 12 residues. The CDR3 nucleotides read TGCAGCGTTCACATGGAACCAGATACGCAGTATTTT. Translation: CSVHMEPDTQYF.

This clonotype was counted at least ten times. The V gene is TRBV18, the J gene TRBJ2-6; D is uncertain. The CDR3 is made up of 13 amino acids. V was cut by 8 bases and J by 4 bases, with 9 bases left in between. Germline CDR1 KGHSH, CDR2 LQKENI. The CDR3 coding sequence is TGTGCCAGCAGCCCGGCAGGGGCCAACGTCCTGACTTTC. Translated: CASSPAGANVLTF.

The rearrangement joins TRBV5-1 to TRBJ2-1; TRBD1 agrees at 8 bases. CDR3 length: 14 residues. Germline V CDR1 and CDR2: SGHRS, YFSETQ. J gave up 3 bases and V 5 bases, and 4 bases lay outside the gene matches. The CDR3 DNA reads TGCGCCAGCAGTAGACAGGGGTTCTACAATGAGCAGTTCTTC. This encodes CASSRQGFYNEQFF.

A few counts support this clonotype. The J gene is TRBJ2-5, the V gene TRBV11-2, with D unclear. Germline loops: CDR1 SGHAT, CDR2 FQNNGV. V was cut by 0 bases and J by 4 bases, with 6 bases left in between. The CDR3 has 13 residues. CDR3 nucleotides: TGTGCCAGCAGCTTAGAAACAGCAGAGACCCAGTACTTC. Translation gives CASSLETAETQYF.

This clonotype was seen a handful of times. V is TRBV29-1 and J is TRBJ2-3; no clear D gene. CDR1 and CDR2 (germline): SQVTM, ANQGSEA. The CDR3 runs 17 residues. Trimming took off 1 base at V and 0 bases at J, with 17 bases between the two ends. Here the CDR3 DNA reads TGCAGCGTTGAAGTAAGTCCGGATGCTACTAGCACAGATACGCAGTATTTT. Protein: CSVEVSPDATSTDTQYF.

The rearrangement joins TRBV29-1 to TRBJ1-1; a possible D gene is TRBD1 (5 bases). From germline, CDR1 is SQVTM and CDR2 ANQGSEA. Trimming left V 7 bases short and J 1 base short, with 13 bases between. The CDR3 extends over 13 amino acids. CDR3 nucleotide sequence: TGCAGCGCTTTGGTGCAGGGGAACACTGAAGCTTTCTTT. It codes for CSALVQGNTEAFF.

This clonotype was seen more than once but under ten times. The rearrangement links TRBV6-2 or TRBV6-3 to TRBJ1-1, with 7 bases lining up with TRBD1. The trim removed 5 bases at V and 7 bases at J, leaving 10 bases unmatched. The CDR3 is made up of 14 amino acids. CDR1 is MNHEY, CDR2 SVGEGT, per germline. The CDR3 DNA follows: TGTGCCAGCAGTCCCCTTTGGGGGGACAGTGAAGCTTTCTTT. Amino acids: CASSPLWGDSEAFF.

The gene calls are TRBV7-9 and TRBJ2-3; perhaps TRBD1 as D (6 bases). V was cut by 5 bases and J by 6 bases, with 18 bases left in between. The CDR3 extends over 15 amino acids. Germline V gene sequence: CDR1 SEHNR, CDR2 FQNEAQ (reference sequence). The CDR3 DNA is TGTGCCAGCAGCCAGCAGGGGAGCCTAGGGGATACGCAGTATTTT. Translated, it gives CASSQQGSLGDTQYF.

The chain has TRBV28 and TRBJ2-1; D is unresolved. V lost 8 bases to trimming and J lost 5 bases, with 16 bases between them. Per the germline V gene, CDR1 is MDHEN and CDR2 is SYDVKM. The CDR3 totals 14 residues. The CDR3: CASRSGVFNNEQFF. In DNA, the CDR3 is TGTGCCAGCCGATCCGGTGTTTTCAACAATGAGCAGTTCTTC.